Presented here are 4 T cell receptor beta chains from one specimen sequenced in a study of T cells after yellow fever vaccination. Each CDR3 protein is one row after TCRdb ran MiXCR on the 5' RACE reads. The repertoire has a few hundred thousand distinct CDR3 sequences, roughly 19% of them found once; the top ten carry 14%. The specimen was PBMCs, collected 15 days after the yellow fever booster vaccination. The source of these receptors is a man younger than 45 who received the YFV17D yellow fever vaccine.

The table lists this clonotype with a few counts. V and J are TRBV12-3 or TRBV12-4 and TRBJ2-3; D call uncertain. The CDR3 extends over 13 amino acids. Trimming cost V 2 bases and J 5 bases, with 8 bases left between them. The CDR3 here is CASSLNQEDTQYF. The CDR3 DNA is TGTGCCAGCAGTTTAAATCAAGAAGATACGCAGTATTTT.

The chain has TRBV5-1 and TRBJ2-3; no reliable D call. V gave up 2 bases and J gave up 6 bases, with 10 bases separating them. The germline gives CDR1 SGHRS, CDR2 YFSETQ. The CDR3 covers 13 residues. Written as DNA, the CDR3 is TGCGCCAGCAGCTTCGCGCCTGCGGATACGCAGTATTTT. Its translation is CASSFAPADTQYF.

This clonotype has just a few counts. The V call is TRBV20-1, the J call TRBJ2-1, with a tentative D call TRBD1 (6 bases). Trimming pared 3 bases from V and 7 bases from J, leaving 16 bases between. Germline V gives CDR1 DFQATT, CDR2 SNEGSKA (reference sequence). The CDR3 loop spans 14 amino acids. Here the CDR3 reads CSARIIVGTNEQFF. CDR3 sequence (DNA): TGCAGTGCTAGGATTATCGTCGGGACAAATGAGCAGTTCTTC.

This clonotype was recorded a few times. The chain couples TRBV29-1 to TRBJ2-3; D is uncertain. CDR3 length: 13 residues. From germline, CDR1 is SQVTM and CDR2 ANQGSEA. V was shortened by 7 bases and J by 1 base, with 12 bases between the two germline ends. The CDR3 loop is CSAPESGTDTQYF. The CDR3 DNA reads TGCAGCGCTCCCGAATCGGGCACAGATACGCAGTATTTT.